A selection of T cell receptor beta chains follows, all from one sample in a study of blood T cell repertoires in COVID-19. Sequencing used immunoSEQ multiplex PCR; TCRdb keeps in-frame clones, though not all of them. The profile shows about 92,000 clones, approximately 86% of them singletons. The sequenced sample consisted of peripheral blood. The receptor set was obtained from a human donor in a cohort sampled during active COVID-19. CDR3s include the opening cysteine and the closing phenylalanine or tryptophan. The D gene is left open where the match is weak. Rows may omit the clone size; those that give it use once, few, many or a size class.

D gene: .; clone size: .; J gene: TRBJ2-7; V gene: TRBV6-5; CDR3 protein: CASNPPGLPREQYF; CDR3 DNA: TGTGCCAGCAATCCTCCGGGACTCCCTAGGGAGCAGTACTTC
D gene: TRBD1; clone size: .; J gene: TRBJ2-5; V gene: TRBV19; CDR3 protein: CASKGQGAGETQYF; CDR3 DNA: TGTGCCAGCAAAGGACAGGGGGCTGGGGAGACCCAGTACTTC
D gene: TRBD1; clone size: .; J gene: TRBJ1-5; V gene: TRBV28; CDR3 protein: CASSPLGTDQHF; CDR3 DNA: TGTGCCAGCAGTCCCCTCGGGACAGATCAGCATTTT
D gene: TRBD1; clone size: .; J gene: TRBJ2-7; V gene: TRBV2; CDR3 protein: CASSGQGFSYEQYF; CDR3 DNA: TGTGCCAGCAGCGGACAGGGATTCTCCTACGAGCAGTACTTC
D gene: TRBD2; clone size: .; J gene: TRBJ2-1; V gene: TRBV29-1; CDR3 protein: CSVAGTSYNEQFF; CDR3 DNA: TGCAGCGTGGCCGGGACTAGCTACAATGAGCAGTTCTTC
D gene: TRBD2; clone size: .; J gene: TRBJ2-3; V gene: TRBV3-1/TRBV3-2; CDR3 protein: CASSLRTSGFSTDTQYF; CDR3 DNA: TGTGCCAGCAGCCTAAGGACTAGCGGGTTTAGCACAGATACGCAGTATTTT
D gene: TRBD2; clone size: .; J gene: TRBJ2-3; V gene: TRBV10-2; CDR3 protein: CASSLGVAGVYDTQYF; CDR3 DNA: TGCGCCAGCAGCCTCGGGGTAGCGGGAGTTTATGATACGCAGTATTTT
D gene: .; clone size: .; J gene: TRBJ2-4; V gene: TRBV5-1; CDR3 protein: CASSLVGGRDIQYF; CDR3 DNA: TGCGCCAGCAGCTTGGTTGGAGGGCGGGACATTCAGTACTTC
D gene: .; clone size: .; J gene: TRBJ2-1; V gene: TRBV7-7; CDR3 protein: CASSLGSAGINEQFF; CDR3 DNA: TGTGCCAGCAGCTTAGGATCAGCGGGCATCAATGAGCAGTTCTTC
D gene: TRBD1; clone size: .; J gene: TRBJ1-5; V gene: TRBV6-2/TRBV6-3; CDR3 protein: CASSYRTGTYLNQPQHF; CDR3 DNA: TGTGCCAGCAGTTATAGGACAGGGACCTATCTCAATCAGCCCCAGCATTTT
D gene: .; clone size: .; J gene: TRBJ2-1; V gene: TRBV29-1; CDR3 protein: CSVEGGGGSYNEQFF; CDR3 DNA: TGCAGCGTTGAAGGTGGCGGTGGCTCCTACAATGAGCAGTTCTTC
D gene: TRBD1; clone size: .; J gene: TRBJ1-2; V gene: TRBV9; CDR3 protein: CASSFGTVNYGYTF; CDR3 DNA: TGTGCCAGCAGCTTCGGGACAGTTAACTATGGCTACACCTTC
D gene: .; clone size: .; J gene: TRBJ1-2; V gene: TRBV11-2; CDR3 protein: CASSPGLVNYGYTF; CDR3 DNA: TGTGCCAGCAGCCCCGGGTTAGTCAACTATGGCTACACCTTC
D gene: TRBD2; clone size: .; J gene: TRBJ2-7; V gene: TRBV3-1/TRBV3-2; CDR3 protein: CASSPRGGPGGEQYF; CDR3 DNA: TGTGCCAGCAGCCCCCGGGGAGGGCCGGGGGGGGAGCAGTACTTC
D gene: TRBD1; clone size: .; J gene: TRBJ2-1; V gene: TRBV28; CDR3 protein: CATEQGSSYNEQFF; CDR3 DNA: TGTGCCACCGAACAGGGGAGCTCCTACAATGAGCAGTTCTTC
D gene: TRBD2; clone size: .; J gene: TRBJ2-1; V gene: TRBV2; CDR3 protein: CATRTSGGDEQFF; CDR3 DNA: TGTGCCACCAGGACTAGCGGGGGGGATGAGCAGTTCTTC
D gene: .; clone size: .; J gene: TRBJ1-4; V gene: TRBV6-4; CDR3 protein: CASLRGTNEKLFF; CDR3 DNA: TGTGCCAGCCTCCGGGGGACTAATGAAAAACTGTTTTTT
D gene: .; clone size: few; J gene: TRBJ1-5; V gene: TRBV19; CDR3 protein: CASSPRTGMSNQPQHF; CDR3 DNA: TGTGCCAGTAGTCCCCGGACGGGGATGAGCAATCAGCCCCAGCATTTT
D gene: TRBD1; clone size: .; J gene: TRBJ1-6; V gene: TRBV10-3; CDR3 protein: CAISALDRGNSPLHF; CDR3 DNA: TGTGCCATCAGTGCGCTTGACAGGGGAAATTCACCCCTCCACTTT
D gene: TRBD2; clone size: once; J gene: TRBJ2-2; V gene: TRBV30; CDR3 protein: CAWRYRRLADTGELFF; CDR3 DNA: TGTGCCTGGAGATATAGGCGACTAGCGGACACCGGGGAGCTGTTTTTT
D gene: .; clone size: few; J gene: TRBJ1-1; V gene: TRBV28; CDR3 protein: CASSPLGTPGAEAFF; CDR3 DNA: TGTGCCAGCAGCCCATTAGGGACTCCTGGGGCTGAAGCTTTCTTT
D gene: .; clone size: .; J gene: TRBJ1-2; V gene: TRBV6-6; CDR3 protein: CASSYSRAESYGYTF; CDR3 DNA: TGTGCCAGCAGTTACTCGAGGGCAGAAAGCTATGGCTACACCTTC
D gene: TRBD1; clone size: .; J gene: TRBJ2-1; V gene: TRBV19; CDR3 protein: CASKGQGGNEQFF; CDR3 DNA: TGTGCCAGTAAAGGACAGGGGGGCAATGAGCAGTTCTTC
D gene: .; clone size: .; J gene: TRBJ1-5; V gene: TRBV30; CDR3 protein: CAWSLAGDYSNQPQHF; CDR3 DNA: TGTGCCTGGAGTCTGGCAGGGGACTATAGCAATCAGCCCCAGCATTTT
D gene: .; clone size: .; J gene: TRBJ1-4; V gene: TRBV2; CDR3 protein: CASSRQNEKLFF; CDR3 DNA: TGTGCCAGCAGTCGACAGAATGAAAAACTGTTTTTT
D gene: .; clone size: .; J gene: TRBJ1-1; V gene: TRBV19; CDR3 protein: CASTALDLGAFNTEAFF; CDR3 DNA: TGTGCCAGTACTGCCCTAGACCTGGGAGCCTTTAACACTGAAGCTTTCTTT
D gene: .; clone size: once; J gene: TRBJ2-3; V gene: TRBV19; CDR3 protein: CASSPGDSWKDTQYF; CDR3 DNA: TGTGCCAGTAGTCCGGGGGACAGTTGGAAGGATACGCAGTATTTT
D gene: .; clone size: .; J gene: TRBJ1-3; V gene: TRBV5-4; CDR3 protein: CASGSKGAGNTIYF; CDR3 DNA: TGTGCCAGCGGGTCTAAGGGAGCTGGAAACACCATATATTTT
D gene: .; clone size: .; J gene: TRBJ1-2; V gene: TRBV7-9; CDR3 protein: CASSLETPGRYGYTF; CDR3 DNA: TGTGCCAGCAGCTTAGAGACGCCAGGGAGGTATGGCTACACCTTC
D gene: TRBD2; clone size: once; J gene: TRBJ2-1; V gene: TRBV9; CDR3 protein: CASSPMGLAVSYNEQFF; CDR3 DNA: TGTGCCAGCAGCCCGATGGGACTAGCGGTTTCCTACAATGAGCAGTTCTTC
D gene: TRBD2; clone size: once; J gene: TRBJ2-1; V gene: TRBV29-1; CDR3 protein: CTSQREGLSEQFF; CDR3 DNA: TGCACCAGCCAGCGGGAGGGCCTGAGTGAGCAGTTCTTC
D gene: TRBD1; clone size: .; J gene: TRBJ1-5; V gene: TRBV29-1; CDR3 protein: CSVGGQGDNQPQHF; CDR3 DNA: TGCAGCGTGGGAGGACAGGGGGACAATCAGCCCCAGCATTTT
D gene: .; clone size: .; J gene: TRBJ1-1; V gene: TRBV4-1; CDR3 protein: CASKTGSMNTEAFF; CDR3 DNA: TGCGCCAGCAAGACGGGGAGTATGAACACTGAAGCTTTCTTT
D gene: .; clone size: .; J gene: TRBJ1-1; V gene: TRBV3-1/TRBV3-2; CDR3 protein: CASSPRRTGNTEAFF; CDR3 DNA: TGTGCCAGCAGCCCACGACGGACTGGGAACACTGAAGCTTTCTTT
D gene: .; clone size: .; J gene: TRBJ1-2; V gene: TRBV19; CDR3 protein: CASRSGGPANYGYTF; CDR3 DNA: TGTGCCAGTAGGTCCGGAGGGCCGGCTAACTATGGCTACACCTTC
D gene: TRBD2; clone size: .; J gene: TRBJ2-3; V gene: TRBV4-1; CDR3 protein: CASSQPGGGTDTQYF; CDR3 DNA: TGCGCCAGCAGCCAACCCGGGGGGGGCACAGATACGCAGTATTTT
D gene: TRBD1; clone size: .; J gene: TRBJ1-2; V gene: TRBV24-1; CDR3 protein: CATSGQGYYGYTF; CDR3 DNA: TGTGCCACCAGTGGACAGGGGTACTATGGCTACACCTTC
D gene: .; clone size: .; J gene: TRBJ2-5; V gene: TRBV30; CDR3 protein: CAWSGSGTQYF; CDR3 DNA: TGTGCCTGGAGTGGGTCCGGGACCCAGTACTTC
D gene: .; clone size: .; J gene: TRBJ2-7; V gene: TRBV27; CDR3 protein: CASAPSSVKFSSYEQYF; CDR3 DNA: TGTGCCAGCGCCCCCTCTAGTGTTAAGTTTAGTTCCTACGAGCAGTACTTC
D gene: TRBD1; clone size: once; J gene: TRBJ1-1; V gene: TRBV18; CDR3 protein: CASSPRGQGAMNTEAFF; CDR3 DNA: TGTGCCAGCTCACCACGCGGACAGGGGGCTATGAACACTGAAGCTTTCTTT
D gene: TRBD2; clone size: .; J gene: TRBJ2-1; V gene: TRBV2; CDR3 protein: CASSPSGGFYNEQFF; CDR3 DNA: TGTGCCAGCAGTCCTAGCGGGGGGTTCTACAATGAGCAGTTCTTC
D gene: .; clone size: .; J gene: TRBJ1-6; V gene: TRBV7-9; CDR3 protein: CASSLLGVSPLHF; CDR3 DNA: TGTGCCAGCAGCCTCCTAGGGGTTTCACCCCTCCACTTT
D gene: TRBD1; clone size: .; J gene: TRBJ2-5; V gene: TRBV15; CDR3 protein: CATSRPKSGTVEETQYF; CDR3 DNA: TGTGCCACCAGCAGACCCAAATCCGGGACAGTGGAAGAGACCCAGTACTTC
D gene: .; clone size: .; J gene: TRBJ1-5; V gene: TRBV30; CDR3 protein: CAWSGGRNQPQHF; CDR3 DNA: TGTGCCTGGAGTGGGGGGAGGAATCAGCCCCAGCATTTT
D gene: TRBD2; clone size: once; J gene: TRBJ2-1; V gene: TRBV19; CDR3 protein: CASSIRSGTIGYNEQFF; CDR3 DNA: TGTGCCAGTAGTATCCGTTCCGGGACTATAGGGTACAATGAGCAGTTCTTC
D gene: .; clone size: .; J gene: TRBJ2-7; V gene: TRBV4-3; CDR3 protein: CASSEGQGEQYF; CDR3 DNA: TGCGCCAGCAGCGAAGGTCAGGGCGAGCAGTACTTC
D gene: TRBD1; clone size: .; J gene: TRBJ1-1; V gene: TRBV19; CDR3 protein: CASTTGGHTEAFF; CDR3 DNA: TGTGCCAGTACCACAGGGGGCCACACTGAAGCTTTCTTT
D gene: TRBD1; clone size: .; J gene: TRBJ2-7; V gene: TRBV5-4; CDR3 protein: CASRHPGQGVGEQYF; CDR3 DNA: TGTGCCAGCAGGCATCCGGGACAGGGGGTCGGCGAGCAGTACTTC
D gene: TRBD2; clone size: few; J gene: TRBJ2-1; V gene: TRBV4-3; CDR3 protein: CASSQDIPSPSGRENEQFF; CDR3 DNA: TGCGCCAGCAGCCAAGATATCCCCTCCCCTAGCGGGAGGGAGAATGAGCAGTTCTTC
D gene: .; clone size: .; J gene: TRBJ2-1; V gene: TRBV25-1; CDR3 protein: CASSDTGRRSYNEQFF; CDR3 DNA: TGTGCCAGCAGTGACACAGGGCGTAGGTCCTACAATGAGCAGTTCTTC
D gene: TRBD1; clone size: once; J gene: TRBJ2-7; V gene: TRBV7-2; CDR3 protein: CASSFSGGSYEQYF; CDR3 DNA: TGTGCCAGCAGCTTCTCAGGGGGCTCCTACGAGCAGTACTTC
D gene: .; clone size: few; J gene: TRBJ2-7; V gene: TRBV4-1; CDR3 protein: CASSPKSPLNPYEQYF; CDR3 DNA: TGCGCCAGCAGCCCTAAGTCCCCCCTAAATCCCTACGAGCAGTACTTC
D gene: TRBD1; clone size: .; J gene: TRBJ1-2; V gene: TRBV15; CDR3 protein: CATSNQTGANYGYTF; CDR3 DNA: TGTGCCACCAGCAACCAGACAGGGGCGAACTATGGCTACACCTTC
D gene: TRBD1; clone size: .; J gene: TRBJ1-6; V gene: TRBV15; CDR3 protein: CATSVRNSGTGVHF; CDR3 DNA: TGTGCCACCAGCGTGAGAAATTCGGGGACAGGGGTCCACTTT
D gene: .; clone size: once; J gene: TRBJ2-3; V gene: TRBV10-1; CDR3 protein: CASSEAGTDTQYF; CDR3 DNA: TGCGCCAGCAGTGAAGCTGGCACAGATACGCAGTATTTT
D gene: TRBD1; clone size: .; J gene: TRBJ2-1; V gene: TRBV9; CDR3 protein: CASSVDSGGLGQFF; CDR3 DNA: TGTGCCAGCAGCGTAGATTCAGGGGGTTTGGGGCAGTTCTTC